These 32 T cell receptor beta chains share one sample of origin, sequenced in a study of human T cells and chemical hapten exposure. One entry per CDR3 protein results from TCRdb running MiXCR on the RACE reads. The sample contains 11,000 to 15,000 distinct CDR3 sequences, about 15% of which appear only once. The sample's time point: patch test 1, 2 weeks after DPC sensitization. Sample treatment: therapeutic diphenylcyclopropenone sensitization with weekly scalp DPC. This specimen was whole blood, taken in connection with sensitization to the hapten diphenylcyclopropenone (DPC). These receptors were obtained from a woman aged 30 to 39 with alopecia areata. Some clones in this sample may be carry-over from other donors' samples.

This clonotype is medium-sized. The CDR3: CSALAPPEAFF. The CDR3 DNA follows: TGCAGTGCTCTAGCGCCGCCTGAAGCTTTCTTT. This chain links TRBV20-1 with TRBJ1-1; the D is unclear. Germline V gene data show CDR1 as DFQATT and CDR2 as SNEGSKA (reference sequence). V was cut by 5 bases and J by 6 bases, with 10 bases left in between. CDR3 size: 11 residues.

This clonotype was found many times. The chain is built from TRBV7-3 and TRBJ1-2; a weak D match, TRBD1 (5 bases). Deletions cut 3 bases from V and 6 bases from J, with 14 bases between. The length of the CDR3 is 14 residues. Germline-derived CDR1 and CDR2 are SGHTA and FQGTGA. CDR3 protein: CASSFRGRSDGYTF. CDR3 DNA sequence: TGTGCCAGCAGCTTCCGGGGACGGTCAGATGGCTACACCTTC.

This CDR3 is CASSFQGANSPLHF. CDR3 nucleotides: TGTGCCAGCAGCTTTCAGGGGGCCAATTCACCCCTCCACTTT. This chain joins TRBV7-2 and TRBJ1-6, with TRBD1 matching 8 bases. Germline-derived CDR1 and CDR2 are SGHTA and FQGNSA. This CDR3 is built from 14 residues. The ends lost 3 bases at V and 7 bases at J; junction bases unmatched: 2.

This clonotype ranks as medium-sized. J is TRBJ2-7 and V is TRBV29-1; TRBD2 might be the D (6 bases). The germline gives CDR1 SQVTM, CDR2 ANQGSEA. The CDR3 sequence is 12 residues long. The V and J ends lost 4 bases and 7 bases respectively, with 14 bases between them. The CDR3 reads CSVVSGSGEQYV. The CDR3 DNA reads TGCAGCGTTGTCTCCGGGAGTGGTGAGCAGTACGTC.

This chain joins TRBV25-1 and TRBJ1-6, with a tentative D call TRBD1 (6 bases). Trimming took 8 bases from V and 0 from J, leaving 17 bases between them. The CDR3 is 17 residues long. The V gene's germline CDR1 is MGHDK and CDR2 SYGVNS. The CDR3 loop reads CASASLGASSYNSPLHF. The CDR3 region has the DNA TGTGCCAGCGCTAGTCTGGGGGCAAGCTCCTATAATTCACCCCTCCACTTT.

This clonotype was seen only a few times. The CDR3: CASSPRTGRGQETQYF. The CDR3, as DNA: TGTGCCAGCAGCCCACGGACAGGGAGGGGACAAGAGACCCAGTACTTC. J is TRBJ2-5 and V is TRBV9, with D tentatively TRBD1 (8 bases). The V end lost 4 bases, the J end lost 2 bases, and 18 bases lay between the germline ends. Germline V gene data show CDR1 as SGDLS and CDR2 as YYNGEE. The CDR3 length is 16 residues.

This clonotype has a count of ten or more. J is TRBJ1-5 and V is TRBV18; tentatively, D is TRBD1 (6 bases). V lost 3 bases and J lost 0, with 18 bases in between. Germline V gene data show CDR1 as KGHSH and CDR2 as LQKENI. The CDR3 runs to 18 residues. The CDR3 region has the DNA TGTGCCAGCTCACCCTGGAGGGACAAACCATATAGCAATCAGCCCCAGCATTTT. Translation: CASSPWRDKPYSNQPQHF.

This clonotype has at least ten counts. J is TRBJ1-1 and V is TRBV20-1; 8 nucleotides match TRBD1. V trimming: 4 bases; J trimming: 3 bases; junction bases outside the gene matches: 7. This CDR3 has 14 amino acids. Germline V gives CDR1 DFQATT, CDR2 SNEGSKA (reference sequence). The DNA of the CDR3 is TGCAGTGCTACCGGACAGGGTTTGGACACTGAAGCTTTCTTT. Encoded protein: CSATGQGLDTEAFF.

The genes are TRBV6-5 and TRBJ2-5; D is perhaps TRBD1 (6 bases). Germline CDR1 MNHEY, CDR2 SVGAGI. This CDR3 region has 15 residues. The V and J ends lost 6 bases and 2 bases respectively, with 16 bases between them. CDR3 DNA sequence: TGTGCCAGCAGCTACGAAGTGGGGGCACAAGAGACCCAGTACTTC. This translates into CASSYEVGAQETQYF.

At least ten counts were recorded for this clonotype. The CDR3 nucleotides read TGCGCCAGCAGCCTCTTAGCCGGCACAGATACGCAGTATTTT. Its protein is CASSLLAGTDTQYF. The V and J genes are TRBV5-1 and TRBJ2-3; D gene unclear. This CDR3 is 14 amino acids long. CDR1 SGHRS and CDR2 YFSETQ come from the germline V gene. Between the trimmed V and J ends, which lost 4 bases and 1 base, there was a span of 10 bases. Using reference TRBV5-1 and TRBJ2-3 for the parts outside the CDR3, the full variable domain is KAGVTQTPRYLIKTRGQQVTLSCSPISGHRSVSWYQQTPGQGLQFLFEYFSETQRNKGNFPGRFSGRQFSNSRSEMNVSTLELGDSALYLCASSLLAGTDTQYFGPGTRLTVL.

The chain has TRBV6-2 or TRBV6-3 and TRBJ2-7; no firm D call. The length of the CDR3 is 13 residues. V lost 10 bases to trimming and J lost 2 bases, with 15 bases between them. CDR1 is MNHEY, CDR2 SVGEGT, per germline. This chain's CDR3 is CATYRTGTYEQYF. The CDR3 DNA reads TGTGCCACCTACCGGACGGGTACCTACGAGCAGTACTTC.

This clonotype is judged medium-sized. This chain uses TRBV6-6 with TRBJ1-1, with D perhaps matching TRBD1 (6 bases). V was cut by 6 bases and J by 2 bases, with 10 bases left in between. The CDR3 spans 13 residues. Looked up from germline, CDR1 is MNHNY and CDR2 is SVGAGI (reference sequence). The CDR3 coding sequence is TGTGCCAGCAGCATACAGGGCAACACTGAAGCTTTCTTT. It encodes CASSIQGNTEAFF.

This clonotype appeared many times. V is TRBV5-1 and J is TRBJ1-4, with TRBD1 matching 8 bases. V trimming: 4 bases; J trimming: 6 bases; junction bases outside the gene matches: 8. The CDR3 loop spans 15 amino acids. Germline CDR1 and CDR2: SGHRS and YFSETQ. The CDR3 DNA reads TGCGCCAGCAGCCCCCAGGGGGCTCAATATGAAAAACTGTTTTTT. Translating gives CASSPQGAQYEKLFF.

Relative to its sample, this clonotype is medium-sized. The V and J genes are TRBV18 and TRBJ2-7, with D hard to call. The V end was cut by 3 bases, the J end by 0 bases, with 12 bases between. CDR1 and CDR2 from the germline V gene are KGHSH and LQKENI. CDR3 size: 15 residues. In DNA, the CDR3 is TGTGCCAGCTCACCCCAATGGGTCTCCTCCTACGAGCAGTACTTC. As protein: CASSPQWVSSYEQYF.

This clonotype rates as medium-sized. The rearrangement links TRBV20-1 to TRBJ2-1; D ambiguous. The CDR3 length is 16 residues. Germline loops: CDR1 DFQATT, CDR2 SNEGSKA (reference sequence). V was shortened by 6 bases and J by 0 bases, with 18 bases between the two germline ends. The CDR3 nucleotides read TGCAGTGCGGGCTTCATGGGCGGTCCCTCCTACAATGAGCAGTTCTTC. Translated: CSAGFMGGPSYNEQFF.

The chain is built from TRBV29-1 and TRBJ2-7; possible D gene TRBD2, 7 bases. Germline CDR1 and CDR2: SQVTM and ANQGSEA. This CDR3 spans 15 amino acids. V lost 6 bases, J lost 7 bases, and 25 bases lay in between. The CDR3 region is CSVAGQKAGESEQYF. CDR3 DNA sequence: TGCAGCGTCGCGGGACAAAAGGCGGGAGAAAGTGAGCAGTACTTC.

This clonotype has at least ten counts. The chain carries TRBV5-6 and TRBJ2-4; possible D gene TRBD1, 6 bases. V was trimmed by 4 bases and J by 0 bases, leaving 17 bases between them. Germline assignment: CDR1 SGHDT and CDR2 YYEEEE. The CDR3 totals 17 residues. The CDR3: CASSPTWTELAKNIQYF. Here the CDR3 DNA reads TGTGCCAGCAGCCCCACCTGGACAGAACTAGCCAAAAACATTCAGTACTTC.

This clonotype has just a few counts. The gene calls are TRBV18 and TRBJ2-2; D ambiguous. With 3 bases removed from V and 1 base from J, the gap between germline ends came to 12 bases. This CDR3 region has 16 residues. CDR1 and CDR2 from the germline V gene are KGHSH and LQKENI. The CDR3 DNA reads as TGTGCCAGCTCACCCCGCGACCGGCGGAACACCGGGGAGCTGTTTTTT. Translated: CASSPRDRRNTGELFF.

V gene TRBV21-1 combines with J gene TRBJ2-3; no check of the table's D call, TRBD1, against the DNA was made. TRBV21-1 counts as a pseudogene. The CDR3 has 15 residues. The CDR3 is CASSHRDRGTDTQYF. The CDR3 coding sequence is TGTGCCAGCAGCCACCGGGACAGGGGCACAGATACGCAGTATTTT.

This clonotype was seen ten or more times. The V call is TRBV18, the J call TRBJ1-2; D is possibly TRBD1 (5 bases). Trimming pared 3 bases from V and 4 bases from J, leaving 9 bases between. Looked up from germline, CDR1 is KGHSH and CDR2 is LQKENI. The CDR3 has 13 amino acids. As DNA, the CDR3 is TGTGCCAGCTCACCTGGGGCAACCTATGGCTACACCTTC. Its translation is CASSPGATYGYTF.

This clonotype appeared a few times. The chain carries TRBV6-2 or TRBV6-3 and TRBJ2-5; TRBD2 matches at 16 bases. Trimming at V came to 6 bases and at J to 2 bases, leaving 3 bases not matched to a gene. The CDR3 spans 16 residues. CDR1 is MNHEY and CDR2 is SVGEGT in the germline V gene. CDR3 sequence (DNA): TGTGCCAGCAGCTCGGGACTAGCGGGAGGGCAAGAGACCCAGTACTTC. This codes for CASSSGLAGGQETQYF.

This clonotype has a count of ten or more. V and J are TRBV19 and TRBJ1-5; D ambiguous. V was trimmed by 5 bases and J by 1 base, leaving 15 bases between them. Germline loops: CDR1 LNHDA, CDR2 SQIVND (reference sequence). There are 16 residues in the CDR3. The CDR3 DNA reads TGTGCCAGTAGTCCACTATTTAAGACCAGCAATCAGCCCCAGCATTTT. Translating gives CASSPLFKTSNQPQHF.

V and J are TRBV3-1 and TRBJ2-2; possibly TRBD1 or TRBD2 for D (5 bases each). This CDR3 spans 18 amino acids. Germline CDR1 reads LGHDT; CDR2 reads YNNKEL (reference sequence). Deletions cut 6 bases from V and 0 bases from J, with 20 bases between. CDR3 region: CASSSYSAGAANTGELFF. CDR3 bases: TGTGCCAGCAGTTCTTATTCGGCCGGGGCCGCGAACACCGGGGAGCTGTTTTTT.

The table lists this clonotype with many counts. The V call is TRBV19, the J call TRBJ2-7; TRBD1 matches at 7 bases. V dropped 2 bases and J dropped 3; count of bases not matched to a gene: 1. The CDR3 contains 13 residues. Germline CDR1 and CDR2: LNHDA and SQIVND (reference sequence). The CDR3 reads CASSIRTGYEQYV. CDR3 in DNA: TGTGCCAGTAGTATAAGGACAGGCTACGAGCAGTACGTC.

This clonotype has at least ten counts. The chain recombines TRBV3-1 with TRBJ2-3; no firm D call. The V gene's germline CDR1 is LGHDT and CDR2 YNNKEL (reference sequence). V lost 0 bases and J lost 9, with 7 bases in between. This CDR3 is built from 12 residues. CDR3 DNA: TGTGCCAGCAGCCAAGATATCCTCACGCAGTATTTT. This codes for CASSQDILTQYF.

Sample share makes this clonotype medium-sized (0.01 to 0.1%). The V and J genes are TRBV2 and TRBJ2-3; D call uncertain. Germline CDR1 is SNHLY and CDR2 is FYNNEI. This CDR3 is 13 amino acids long. V was clipped by 7 bases and J by 2 bases, with 10 bases between them. CDR3 DNA sequence: TGTGCCAGCAACGACTTTTTCACAGATACGCAGTATTTT. Encoded protein: CASNDFFTDTQYF. The whole variable domain, remainder taken from reference TRBV2 and TRBJ2-3, is EPEVTQTPSHQVTQMGQEVILRCVPISNHLYFYWYRQILGQKVEFLVSFYNNEISEKSEIFDDQFSVERPDGSNFTLKIRSTKLEDSAMYFCASNDFFTDTQYFGPGTRLTVL.

There are a few counts of this clonotype. The genes are TRBV20-1 and TRBJ2-7; 13 nucleotides align to TRBD2. J lost 6 bases, V lost 6 bases, and 8 bases had no gene match. The CDR3 runs 14 residues. CDR1 is DFQATT, CDR2 SNEGSKA, per germline (reference sequence). As DNA, the CDR3 is TGCAGTGCGAGGACTAGCGGGAGTTTGGGCGAGCAGTACGTC. Amino acid sequence: CSARTSGSLGEQYV.

This clonotype was observed many times. The chain joins TRBV29-1 to TRBJ1-2; 7 bases map to TRBD1. Germline CDR1 is SQVTM and CDR2 is ANQGSEA. V was pared by 3 bases and J by 4 bases, with 8 bases of the junction left unmatched. This CDR3 contains 14 residues. The CDR3 DNA sequence: TGCAGCGTTGAGCCAGGGGGGGGGCCCTATGGCTACACCTTC. Protein sequence: CSVEPGGGPYGYTF.

Ten or more counts support this clonotype. The chain employs TRBV4-3 and TRBJ2-1; D gene ambiguous. CDR3 length: 11 amino acids. Trimming cost V 6 bases and J 8 bases, with 8 bases left between them. Germline CDR1 LGHNA, CDR2 YSLEER. The chain's CDR3 is CASRFRDEQFF. The CDR3 nucleotides are TGCGCCAGCAGGTTCCGGGATGAGCAGTTCTTC.

The chain combines TRBV6-2 or TRBV6-3 with TRBJ2-1, with 8 bases lining up with TRBD2. Germline CDR1 and CDR2: MNHEY and SVGEGT. The CDR3 has 19 residues. After removal of 2 bases from V and 7 bases from J, the junction contained 19 bases not matched to a gene. In nucleotides, the CDR3 is TGTGCCAGCAGTTACAATCGAGCGGGAGCGCCAGCCTCTTTGAATGAGCAGTTCTTC. Translation: CASSYNRAGAPASLNEQFF.

This clonotype showed up many times. This chain connects TRBV2 to TRBJ2-1, with 7 bases lining up with TRBD1. The CDR3 consists of 15 residues. After removal of 4 bases from V and 8 bases from J, the junction contained 11 bases not matched to a gene. CDR1 and CDR2 from the germline V gene are SNHLY and FYNNEI. CDR3 sequence: CASSADRANTDEQFF. The CDR3 region has the DNA TGTGCCAGCAGTGCAGACAGGGCGAATACGGATGAGCAGTTCTTC.

The genes are TRBV2 and TRBJ2-3; D is uncertain. The CDR3 has 15 residues. V lost 6 bases, J lost 3 bases, and 16 bases lay in between. Per the germline V gene, CDR1 is SNHLY and CDR2 is FYNNEI. This CDR3 reads CASRLRRYYTDTQYF. The CDR3, as DNA: TGTGCCAGCAGACTCCGGCGCTATTATACAGATACGCAGTATTTT.